This T cell receptor beta chain was identified in a study of blood T cell repertoires in COVID-19. The wider study: Italy, Spain and the United States were the sources of the convalescent and acute COVID-19 samples. T cells, B-cell-depleted T cells, or PBMCs supplied cDNA or gDNA.

This clone was recorded only once. As handled by the study authors: Nucleated cell number was recorded as an estimate derived from reference gene primer amplification. Libraries were prepared by immunoSEQ multiplex PCR; TCRdb keeps only in-frame clonotypes and omits some of them. That table is the source of V, J and clone size, and D and trimming were worked out from the DNA. The sample includes fewer than 250,000 clones, more than 70% of them seen just once. The clonotype comes from an older woman with acute or convalescent COVID-19. Sequencing input: peripheral blood.

The CDR3 loop reads CASSLGGREQYF. In DNA, the CDR3 is TGTGCCAGCAGCTTAGGGGGGCGTGAGCAGTACTTC. V is TRBV11-3 and J is TRBJ2-7, with a weak D call TRBD1 (6 bases). Per germline, CDR1 SGHNT and CDR2 YENEEA. CDR3 size: 12 residues. Trimming removed 1 base at V and 7 bases at J, with 8 bases between.